This T cell receptor (beta chain) was profiled in a study of blood T cells in healthy people across ages. Study context: Template switching picked up about one barcoded beta molecule for each two T cells. Broader study findings: As naive T cell percentage varied, TCR beta diversity correlated strongly with it. The recorded TCR beta diversity per million T cells decreased in a roughly linear manner with age.

Points on this clonotype: Its matching antigen is unknown.

Alongside a J-beta primer mix, a sample-barcoded 5' primer served in a second PCR lasting about 7 to 12 cycles. Each sample provided no less than 2.5 million CDR3-containing paired-end reads. Each CDR3 protein gets one entry after TCRdb re-called the 5' RACE reads with MiXCR. Of under 950,000 distinct CDR3 sequences listed, about a fifth are singletons. From germline, CDR1 is LNHDA and CDR2 SQIVND (reference sequence). The CDR3 spans 15 residues. The receptor was isolated from a man in his 70s in good health. This chain joins TRBV19 and TRBJ2-1, with a tentative D call TRBD1 (6 bases). The last part of the DNA fits TRBJ2-7 better; the J call may be wrong. Sequenced sample: blood. The DNA for the CDR3 is TGTGCGACATCGAATCCACAGGGTGGGTCCTACGAGCAGTACGTC. Its protein product is CATSNPQGGSYEQYV.